Shown below are 9 T cell receptor beta chains from a single sample sequenced in a study of blood T cell repertoires in COVID-19 (dated by TCRdb to 2020 to 2021). The library was made by the immunoSEQ multiplex PCR assay. As stored in TCRdb, this immuneACCESS dataset retains in-frame rearrangements with V and J assigned. A fraction of the clones does not appear; measured against another copy, unresolved V genes explain less than half of the discrepancy, and the remainder lacks a known reason. The sample table holds 150,000 to 200,000 clones, of which about 92% were seen once. The top ten clones comprise nearly 5% of the sample. The sequenced sample consisted of peripheral blood. The receptors shown here come from a man aged 25 to 45 with COVID-19, enrolled during active disease.

V and J are TRBV11-3 and TRBJ2-1; TRBD1 agrees at 7 bases. The CDR3 is made up of 15 amino acids. Germline V gene lookup returns CDR1 SGHNT and CDR2 YENEEA. V shed 2 bases and J 1 base; nucleotides not matched to a gene: 2. In DNA form, the CDR3 reads TGTGCCAGCAGCTTAACCAGGGGGTCCTACAATGAGCAGTTCTTC. This encodes CASSLTRGSYNEQFF. The complete variable domain, with remaining parts taken from reference TRBV11-3 and TRBJ2-1, reads EAGVVQSPRYKIIEKKQPVAFWCNPISGHNTLYWYLQNLGQGPELLIRYENEEAVDDSQLPKDRFSAERLKGVDSTLKIQPAELGDSAVYLCASSLTRGSYNEQFFGPGTRLTVL.

This chain uses TRBV10-3 with TRBJ2-2; TRBD2 matches 12 bases. The CDR3 length is 16 residues. Unmatched junction bases numbered 8, after V lost 4 bases and J lost 8 bases. The germline CDR1 and CDR2 sequences are ENHRY and SYGVKD. CDR3 in amino acids: CAISGPTSGGGGELFF. CDR3 coding DNA: TGTGCCATCAGTGGGCCGACTAGCGGGGGTGGAGGGGAGCTGTTTTTT.

The chain carries TRBV19 and TRBJ1-2; 8 bases are shared with TRBD1. After removal of 4 bases from V and 4 bases from J, the junction contained 11 bases not matched to a gene. Germline CDR1 LNHDA, CDR2 SQIVND (reference sequence). This CDR3 comprises 16 residues. This CDR3 reads CASSKEITGTGYGYTF. The DNA of the CDR3 is TGTGCCAGTAGTAAAGAGATTACCGGGACAGGCTATGGCTACACCTTC.

This chain uses TRBV6-4 with TRBJ2-6, with TRBD1 matching 7 bases. Looked up from germline, CDR1 is MRHNA and CDR2 is SNTAGT. The CDR3 consists of 15 residues. V dropped 4 bases and J dropped 0; count of bases not matched to a gene: 0. The CDR3 region is CASSGDSSGANVLTF. The CDR3 nucleotides read TGTGCCAGCAGTGGGGACAGCTCTGGGGCCAACGTCCTGACTTTC.

This chain uses TRBV2 with TRBJ1-4, with 7 nucleotides matching TRBD1. This CDR3 is built from 15 residues. J lost 4 bases, V lost 5 bases, and 7 bases had no gene match. Germline V gene lookup returns CDR1 SNHLY and CDR2 FYNNEI. In nucleotides, the CDR3 is TGTGCCAGCAGTAAACAGGGGCGCGATAATGAAAAACTGTTTTTT. Protein product: CASSKQGRDNEKLFF.

The gene calls are TRBV4-2 and TRBJ2-1; 9 positions match TRBD1. Germline CDR1 and CDR2: LGHNA and YNFKEQ. The V segment lost 4 bases and the J segment 6 bases; nucleotides outside the gene matches: 4. The CDR3 sequence is 14 residues long. The CDR3, as DNA: TGTGCCAGCAGCCCTGGGACAGGGAGCAATGAGCAGTTCTTC. It specifies CASSPGTGSNEQFF.

The chain couples TRBV19 to TRBJ1-3, with D tentatively TRBD1 (5 bases). Germline CDR1 reads LNHDA; CDR2 reads SQIVND (reference sequence). The ends were cut back, 5 bases at V and 0 bases at J, with 11 bases in the middle. The CDR3 runs 15 residues. CDR3 in amino acids: CASSGTRFSGNTIYF. The DNA of the CDR3 is TGTGCCAGTAGTGGGACTCGATTCTCTGGAAACACCATATATTTT.

The chain links TRBV5-1 to TRBJ2-7; TRBD2 is a possible D gene (6 bases). Germline V gene lookup returns CDR1 SGHRS and CDR2 YFSETQ. There are 12 residues in the CDR3. The V gene lost 2 bases and the J gene lost 6 bases, with 9 bases spanning the gap. The CDR3 loop reads CASSFGGSEQYF. CDR3 DNA sequence: TGCGCCAGCAGCTTTGGGGGGTCCGAGCAGTACTTC.

This sequence joins TRBV5-1 and TRBJ2-2; TRBD2 aligns across 8 bases. Trimming took 2 bases from V and 2 from J; bases not matched to a gene: 5. The length of the CDR3 is 16 residues. Germline V CDR1 and CDR2: SGHRS, YFSETQ. The CDR3 here is CASSFIRGGNTGELFF. CDR3 coding DNA: TGCGCCAGCAGCTTTATACGGGGGGGCAACACCGGGGAGCTGTTTTTT.